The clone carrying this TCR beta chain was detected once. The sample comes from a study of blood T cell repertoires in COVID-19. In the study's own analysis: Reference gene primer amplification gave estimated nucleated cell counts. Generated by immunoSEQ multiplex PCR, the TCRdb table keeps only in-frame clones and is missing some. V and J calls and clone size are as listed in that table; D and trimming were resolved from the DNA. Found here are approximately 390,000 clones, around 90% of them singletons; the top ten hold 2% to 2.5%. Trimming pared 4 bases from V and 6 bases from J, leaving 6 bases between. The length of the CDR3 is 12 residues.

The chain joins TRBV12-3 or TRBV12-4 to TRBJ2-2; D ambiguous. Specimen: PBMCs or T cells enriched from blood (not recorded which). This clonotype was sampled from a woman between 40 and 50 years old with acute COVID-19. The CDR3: CASSYSPGELFF. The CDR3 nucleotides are TGTGCCAGCAGTTATTCTCCCGGGGAGCTGTTTTTT.